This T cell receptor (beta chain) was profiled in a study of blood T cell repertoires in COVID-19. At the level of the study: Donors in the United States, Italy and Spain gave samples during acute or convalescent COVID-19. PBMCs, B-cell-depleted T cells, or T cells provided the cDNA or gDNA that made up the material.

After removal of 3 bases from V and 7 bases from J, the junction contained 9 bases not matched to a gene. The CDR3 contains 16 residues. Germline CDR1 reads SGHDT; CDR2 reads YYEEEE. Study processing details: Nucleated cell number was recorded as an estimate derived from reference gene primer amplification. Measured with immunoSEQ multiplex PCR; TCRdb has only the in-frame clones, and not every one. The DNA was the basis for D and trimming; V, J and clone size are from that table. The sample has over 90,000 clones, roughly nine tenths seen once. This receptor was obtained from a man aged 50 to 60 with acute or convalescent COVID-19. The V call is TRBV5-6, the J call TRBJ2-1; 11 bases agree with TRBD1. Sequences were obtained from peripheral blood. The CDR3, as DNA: TGTGCCAGCAGCTGGATTGGACAGGGGGCGCAAAATGAGCAGTTCTTC. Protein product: CASSWIGQGAQNEQFF.